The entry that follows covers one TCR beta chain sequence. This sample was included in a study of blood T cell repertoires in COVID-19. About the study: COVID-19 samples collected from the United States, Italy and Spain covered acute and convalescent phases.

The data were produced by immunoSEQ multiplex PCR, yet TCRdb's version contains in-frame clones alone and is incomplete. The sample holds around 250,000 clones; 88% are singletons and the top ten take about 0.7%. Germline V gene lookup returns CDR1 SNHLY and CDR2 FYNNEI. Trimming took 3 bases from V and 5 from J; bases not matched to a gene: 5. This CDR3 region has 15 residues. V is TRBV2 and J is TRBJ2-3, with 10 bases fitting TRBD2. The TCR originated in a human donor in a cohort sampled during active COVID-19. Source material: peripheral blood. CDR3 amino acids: CASSDTSGIRDTQYF. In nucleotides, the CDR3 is TGTGCCAGCAGTGACACTAGCGGGATTCGAGATACGCAGTATTTT.